The T cell receptor beta chain under discussion was sequenced for a study of shared clonotypes between healthy human individuals. Sequencing of unsorted PBMC DNA was carried out using ten immunoSEQ deep assay plates. The protocol was immunoSEQ multiplex PCR, while the TCRdb copy is restricted to in-frame clones and leaves out a portion. The sample yields about 490,000 clones, 70% to 80% seen once. Germline lookup yields CDR1 GTSNPN and CDR2 SVGIG (reference sequence). The CDR3 extends over 13 amino acids. The V and J ends lost 8 bases and 5 bases, in that order; junction bases with no gene match: 7. The sequencing input was PBMCs. The sequence was collected from a woman aged 40-49 years in good health. Some clones in this sample may be carry-over from other donors' samples. The chain recombines TRBV30 with TRBJ2-5; TRBD1 aligns across 11 bases. Here the CDR3 reads CAAGQGGVETQYF. The CDR3 DNA follows: TGTGCCGCGGGACAGGGGGGAGTGGAGACCCAGTACTTC.